The 3 T cell receptor beta chains listed next were all sequenced from one sample in a study of blood T cells in healthy people across ages. A second PCR of 7 to 11 cycles used a sample-barcoded 5' primer and a J-beta primer mix. Each CDR3 protein gets one entry after TCRdb re-called the 5' RACE reads with MiXCR. The sample lists around 1,500,000 distinct CDR3 sequences, roughly 40% seen once, with less than 8% in the top ten. Sequenced sample: blood. These receptors all stem from a woman in her late teens or twenties in good health.

The J gene is TRBJ2-5, the V gene TRBV14, with D perhaps assigned TRBD1 or TRBD2 (6 bases each). Judging by the DNA end, TRBJ2-7 fits better; the J call may be wrong. This CDR3 is 15 amino acids long. CDR1 is SGHDN, CDR2 FVKESK, per germline. The CDR3 loop is CASSQETLGGSEQYF. Written as DNA, the CDR3 is TGTGCCAGCAGCCAAGAAACTCTAGGGGGGTCCGAGCAGTACTTC.

The V call is TRBV27, the J call TRBJ2-3, with 11 bases that match TRBD2. The CDR3 has 19 amino acids. V lost 1 base to trimming and J lost 3 bases; unmatched junction nucleotides: 12. In germline, CDR1 is MNHEY, CDR2 SMNVEV (reference sequence). The CDR3 region is CASSLWPSGGFPHTDTQYF. The CDR3 bases are TGTGCCAGCAGTTTATGGCCTAGCGGGGGGTTCCCCCATACAGATACGCAGTATTTT.

This clonotype showed up just a few times. The chain's CDR3 is CASTPGTGVDSPLHF. In DNA form, the CDR3 reads TGTGCCAGCACCCCCGGGACAGGGGTAGACTCACCCCTCCACTTT. The V and J genes are TRBV21-1 and TRBJ1-6; the table's TRBD1 call for D was not verified on the DNA. TRBV21-1 constitutes a pseudogene. This CDR3 contains 15 residues.